The T cell receptor beta chain described here comes from a study of cytomegalovirus exposure and HLA in healthy donors (dated by TCRdb to the late 2010s). Regarding the complete study: An earlier analysis of some 620 of the donors reported 250 to 300 Gb of sequence data and around 120 million unique TCR beta sequences obtained from 150 million to 200 million T cells. All discovery cohort repertoires had been generated on a single sequencing platform. A later genetic analysis took genome-wide SNP genotypes for about 65% of the 666 donors and used that subset as a discovery cohort. Alongside the repertoire data, information on donor age, sex, ethnicity and CMV serostatus was compiled. Among the approximately 420 genotyped donors, around 81% belonged to the genetic ancestry cluster associated with self-reported Caucasian donors. The study used immunosequencing to profile the T cell repertoires of 600 to 850 subjects and linked those repertoires to cytomegalovirus serostatus. Class I and class II HLA loci were covered by the typing at four-digit resolution. The aim of the study was to test whether cataloging public T cell receptors could identify signatures of past pathogen exposure. A later analysis re-examined previously published TCR beta repertoires from about 670 donors and added high-resolution HLA genotyping to investigate patterns of TCR occurrence. Because of strong linkage in the cohort, 5 or 6 DR-DQ haplotypes were treated as single units for association and clustering. Typing coverage varied by locus: roughly 620-630 donors for A, B, C, DRB1 and DQB1; approximately 560 for DQA1; over 600 for DPA1; 400 to 480 for DPB1. High-throughput TCR immunosequencing, statistical association of individual TCRs with disease status, and machine learning were combined to predict cytomegalovirus infection status. An earlier analysis of 587 of the donors applied high-throughput TCR beta sequencing to assess whether each TCR beta V gene segment acted as functional or pseudogenic. Around 320 gigabases of sequencing data and around 87 million unique TCR sequences were included in an early release covering several hundred HLA-typed donors. In addition to the first cohort of approximately 670 subjects, a separate validation cohort of 130 or so different subjects was used. Among 300 to 450 genotyped donors of the cohort, an average of around 240,000 unique TCR beta nucleotide sequences were sequenced per donor, roughly 20% of them non-productive. The later analysis used no new phenotypic data to find candidate immune exposures, relying instead on TCR beta sequences and their occurrence across donors.

The cohort consisted of hundreds of healthy bone marrow donors. At the time of sampling, every cohort member was nominally healthy, though immune exposures that went unrecorded were likely present. The donor tested CMV seropositive, placing the donor among the approximately 290 seropositive members of the cohort. Every donor gave a peripheral blood sample, and the peripheral blood mononuclear cells from that sample were used for TCR beta sequencing. The Qiagen DNeasy Blood Extraction Kit was used to extract genomic DNA from the blood cell samples. Comments on this clone: The antigen it binds to is not known. Base qualities are not at hand, and no much larger clone is one base apart.

What the research found in general, with its limitations: A later analysis found that TCR association rates varied across HLA loci, with DRB1 alleles showing the most associated TCRs and HLA-C alleles the fewest. Correlated functional status among segregating V segments might reflect linkage disequilibrium, but an unknown experimental factor could not be ruled out. Strong co-occurrence of HLA alleles, especially DR and DQ, made assigning TCR associations to individual alleles difficult. In vitro tests confirmed that a few of the cytomegalovirus-associated TCR beta chains recognize cytomegalovirus antigens. While some public TCRs were present in many individuals, most TCR sequences turned up only very rarely across donors. A cluster of highly shared sequence variants was judged likely to represent a technical artifact of the sequencing pipeline. A later analysis found that HLA-associated TCR beta chains were more clonally expanded and had lower generation probabilities than equally common non-associated chains. According to a later genetic analysis, donors in an Asian-associated ancestry cluster had fewer N-insertions in productive TCRs than the roughly 660-donor mean. The authors suggested that the approach could potentially be generalized to other disease states and immunological phenotypes. Several of the top co-occurrence clusters appeared to be linked to parvovirus B19, influenza, CMV and Epstein-Barr virus, according to a later analysis. The earlier analysis of some 560 of the donors excluded roughly 17 rarely observed V segments, including chromosome 9 orphons, because counts were too low. Because some donors lacked HLA typing at each locus, the association tests relied only on the typed subset. In an earlier analysis of 587 of the donors, most TCR beta V segments appeared in productive rearrangements about 87% or about 30% of the time, broadly matching IMGT annotations. The study listed 150 to 200 TCR beta chains as associated with cytomegalovirus. V-gene and J-gene trimming of TCR beta chains was associated with a missense DCLRE1C variant in a later genetic analysis, and the association was replicated in an independent cohort. Immune exposure information for the cohort was limited to CMV serostatus. According to a later analysis, most CMV-associated TCR beta chains appeared to be HLA-restricted, and the HLA associations seemed to be driven largely by CMV exposure. Only TCR beta chains were sequenced in this cohort, and the absence of alpha or paired-chain data limited detectable features. Sequencing depth was assumed to be roughly uniform across donors in the presence/absence analyses, though that assumption may not hold. The classifier was reported to diagnose cytomegalovirus status with high specificity and sensitivity in both the original cohort and the validation cohort. Specific HLA alleles were associated with about 17,000 TCR beta sequences at a false discovery rate of 0.05 in a later analysis. A further reported finding was that TCR beta sequences accurately predicted the HLA-A and HLA-B alleles for most subjects in the first cohort.

The method behind the library was the immunoSEQ multiplex PCR assay. For the multiplex PCR, a mixture combining 60 forward primers for TCR Vbeta segments and 13 reverse primers for TCR Jbeta segments was used. A multiplex PCR assay on genomic DNA amplified the CDR3 region of rearranged TCR beta genes. The amplified TCR beta libraries were sequenced on the Illumina HiSeq System as 87-base-pair reads. As for how the authors treated the data: A later analysis counted tens of millions of unique TCR beta chains across the 600 to 850 repertoires, and 10 million to 11 million of these chains were shared by at least two donors. To remove PCR and sequencing errors, raw reads were error-corrected and collapsed into unique sequences using a nearest-neighbor algorithm that merged closely related sequences. V, D and J gene segments were assigned by aligning CDR3 sequences to IMGT reference sequences. For a sequence to be retained, a match of at least six nucleotides to both a V gene segment and a J gene segment was required. A rearrangement counted as productive if the CDR3 had no stop codons and remained in frame with V and J, and every other rearrangement counted as non-productive. Following IMGT convention, CDR3 was defined as the stretch from the second conserved V-encoded cysteine to the conserved J-encoded phenylalanine. The earlier analysis of about 590 of the donors excluded sequences that lacked an unambiguous match to a single V gene segment. An earlier analysis of a few hundred of the donors classified V segments as functional when productive rearrangements were above 56.7% and as segregating when the standard deviation between donors was above 5%. A statistical classification framework was built for diagnosing cytomegalovirus status from the catalog of TCR beta chain sequences. In a later analysis, TCR nucleotide sequences were compared against IMGT/GENE-DB human TR gene sequences so that V and J genes could be assigned. A later analysis assigned CDR3 sequences and most-parsimonious VDJ recombination scenarios with the TCRdist pipeline. In a later analysis, every TCR beta chain was defined by the combination of its CDR3 amino acid sequence and its V-gene family, and reads without a unique V-gene family were dropped. To address suspected cross-contamination and a sequencing artifact, a later analysis removed a few hundred highly shared, low-generation-probability nucleotide sequences. A later analysis calculated a clonal expansion index for each public chain from normalized within-repertoire ranks of inferred template counts. A later analysis computed generation probabilities with a VDJ recombination model fitted to out-of-frame rearrangements, and checked the results against IGoR. In a later analysis, TCR-TCR, TCR-HLA and TCR-CMV co-occurrence was scored with hypergeometric tests, and a repertoire-size bias correction was applied to TCR pairs. In a later analysis, false discovery rates were estimated by permuting HLA or CMV assignments 20 times. A later analysis grouped co-occurring TCRs with DBSCAN, adding TCRdist sequence similarity when clustering within HLA-allele-positive subsets. Co-occurrence clustering excluded repertoires with fewer than 30,000 or more than 120,000 public chains, plus five with anomalous nucleotide sharing. Held by TCRdb, this immuneACCESS table contains in-frame sequences only and omits some clones. Under half of the omission traces to an unresolved V gene where checked; the cause of the rest is unknown. The V and J calls and clone size are taken from that table; D and trimming were inferred from the DNA. The sample table records over 95,000 clones; 75% to 80% of these occur just once. The ten largest clones represent more than 10% of the sample.

The clonotype originates from a woman aged 40 to 50 in good health and CMV-seropositive. The sequencing sample was made of PBMCs.

The DNA is as follows: TGTGCCAGCTCTCCCCGGGGGAGCGATAAAGAGACCCAGTACTTC. Its protein product is CASSPRGSDKETQYF. The chain is encoded by TRBV18 joined to TRBJ2-5; TRBD2 is a weak D gene call, 6 bases matching. Reading from cysteine to phenylalanine, the CDR3 counts 15 amino acids. Kept here is only the CDR3 DNA, which spans 45 bases and is read in frame from base 1. The V end loses 6 bases and the J end loses 3 bases, and a stretch of 17 bases separates them. CDR1 KGHSH and CDR2 LQKENI are derived from the germline V gene.